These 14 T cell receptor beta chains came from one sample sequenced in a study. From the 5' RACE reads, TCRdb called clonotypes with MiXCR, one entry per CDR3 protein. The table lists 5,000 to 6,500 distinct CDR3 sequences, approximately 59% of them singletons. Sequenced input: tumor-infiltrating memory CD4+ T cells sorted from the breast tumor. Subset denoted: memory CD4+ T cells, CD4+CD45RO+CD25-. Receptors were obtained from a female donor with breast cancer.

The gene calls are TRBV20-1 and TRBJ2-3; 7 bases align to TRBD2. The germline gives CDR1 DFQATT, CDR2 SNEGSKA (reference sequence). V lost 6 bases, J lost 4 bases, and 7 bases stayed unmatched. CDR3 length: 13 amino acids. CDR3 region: CSAAREGSDTQYF. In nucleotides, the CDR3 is TGCAGTGCCGCGAGGGAGGGCTCAGATACGCAGTATTTT.

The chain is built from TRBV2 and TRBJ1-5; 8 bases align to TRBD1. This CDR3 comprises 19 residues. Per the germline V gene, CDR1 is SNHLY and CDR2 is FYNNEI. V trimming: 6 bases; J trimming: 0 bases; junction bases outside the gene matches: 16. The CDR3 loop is CASRAFRTGLEYSNQPQHF. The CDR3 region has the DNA TGTGCCAGCAGAGCCTTTAGGACAGGGTTGGAGTATAGCAATCAGCCCCAGCATTTT. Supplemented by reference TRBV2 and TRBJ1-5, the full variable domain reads EPEVTQTPSHQVTQMGQEVILRCVPISNHLYFYWYRQILGQKVEFLVSFYNNEISEKSEIFDDQFSVERPDGSNFTLKIRSTKLEDSAMYFCASRAFRTGLEYSNQPQHFGDGTRLSIL.

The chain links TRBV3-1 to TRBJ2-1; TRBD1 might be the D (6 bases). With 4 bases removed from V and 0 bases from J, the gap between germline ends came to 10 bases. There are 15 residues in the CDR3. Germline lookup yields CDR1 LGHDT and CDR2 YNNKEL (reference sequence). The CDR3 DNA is TGTGCCAGCAGCCGGGACACCCACTCCTACAATGAGCAGTTCTTC. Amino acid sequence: CASSRDTHSYNEQFF.

This CDR3 is CSASSEDRGRDTEAFF. The CDR3 DNA reads TGCAGTGCTTCGTCGGAGGACAGGGGACGAGACACTGAAGCTTTCTTT. The V call is TRBV20-1, the J call TRBJ1-1, with TRBD1 matching 9 bases. V dropped 5 bases and J dropped 3; count of bases not matched to a gene: 13. CDR3 size: 16 residues. Germline CDR1 is DFQATT and CDR2 is SNEGSKA (reference sequence).

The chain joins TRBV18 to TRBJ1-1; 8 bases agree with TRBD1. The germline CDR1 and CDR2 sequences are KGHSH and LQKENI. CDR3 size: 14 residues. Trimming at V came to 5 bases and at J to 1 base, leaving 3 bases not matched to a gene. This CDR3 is CASSLQGGNTEAFF. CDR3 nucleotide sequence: TGTGCCAGCTCATTACAGGGGGGGAACACTGAAGCTTTCTTT. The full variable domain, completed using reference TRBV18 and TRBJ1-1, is NAGVMQNPRHLVRRRGQEARLRCSPMKGHSHVYWYRQLPEEGLKFMVYLQKENIIDESGMPKERFSAEFPKEGPSILRIQQVVRGDSAAYFCASSLQGGNTEAFFGQGTRLTVV.

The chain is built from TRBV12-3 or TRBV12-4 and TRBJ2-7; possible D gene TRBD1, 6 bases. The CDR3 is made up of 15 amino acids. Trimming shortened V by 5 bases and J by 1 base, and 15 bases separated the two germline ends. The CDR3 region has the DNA TGTGCCAGCAGTGAGAAACAGGGTCGGTCCTACGAGCAGTACTTC. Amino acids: CASSEKQGRSYEQYF.

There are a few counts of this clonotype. CDR3 sequence (DNA): TGCAGTGCTAGAGTCCCGGGAATCTCCGAGCAGTACTTC. Protein: CSARVPGISEQYF. The rearrangement joins TRBV20-1 to TRBJ2-7; a possible D gene is TRBD2 (5 bases). In germline, CDR1 is DFQATT, CDR2 SNEGSKA (reference sequence). The CDR3 contains 13 residues. V lost 1 base and J 6 bases, leaving 13 bases between the germline ends.

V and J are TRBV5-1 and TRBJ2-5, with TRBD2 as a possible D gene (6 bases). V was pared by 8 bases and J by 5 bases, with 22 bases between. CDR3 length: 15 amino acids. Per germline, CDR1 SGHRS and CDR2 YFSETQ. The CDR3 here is CASQNNPTSSETQYF. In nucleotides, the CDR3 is TGCGCCAGTCAGAACAACCCGACTAGTTCTGAGACCCAGTACTTC.

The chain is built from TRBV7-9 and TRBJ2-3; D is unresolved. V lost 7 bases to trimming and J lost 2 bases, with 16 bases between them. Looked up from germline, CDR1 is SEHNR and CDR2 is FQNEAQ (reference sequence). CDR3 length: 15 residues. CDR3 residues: CASIGRGTSTDTQYF. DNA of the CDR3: TGTGCCAGCATCGGCCGCGGCACGTCCACAGATACGCAGTATTTT.

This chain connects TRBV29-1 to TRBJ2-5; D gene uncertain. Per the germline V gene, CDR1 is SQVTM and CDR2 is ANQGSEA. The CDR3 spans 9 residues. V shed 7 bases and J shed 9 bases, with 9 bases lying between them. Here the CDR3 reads CSAGKPQYF. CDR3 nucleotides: TGCAGCGCCGGCAAGCCCCAGTACTTC.

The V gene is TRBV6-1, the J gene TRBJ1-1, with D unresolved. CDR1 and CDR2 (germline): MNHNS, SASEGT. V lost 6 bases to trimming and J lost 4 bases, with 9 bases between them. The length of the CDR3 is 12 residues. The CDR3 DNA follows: TGTGCCAGCAGGGAGCTCGGCACTGAAGCTTTCTTT. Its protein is CASRELGTEAFF.

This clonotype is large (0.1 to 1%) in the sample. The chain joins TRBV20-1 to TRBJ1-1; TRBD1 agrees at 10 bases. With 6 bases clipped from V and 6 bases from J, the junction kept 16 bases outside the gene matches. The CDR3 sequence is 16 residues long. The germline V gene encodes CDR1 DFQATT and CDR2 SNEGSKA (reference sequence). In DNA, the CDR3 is TGCAGTGCCCTACCATCCCTGGGGACAGGGGTCGCTGAAGCTTTCTTT. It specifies CSALPSLGTGVAEAFF.

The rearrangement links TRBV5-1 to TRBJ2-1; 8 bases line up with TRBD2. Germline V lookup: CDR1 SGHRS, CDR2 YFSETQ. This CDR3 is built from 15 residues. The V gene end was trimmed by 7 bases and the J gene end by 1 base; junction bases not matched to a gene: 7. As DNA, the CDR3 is TGCGCCAGCTACTTAACTAGCGGTTCCTACAATGAGCAGTTCTTC. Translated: CASYLTSGSYNEQFF. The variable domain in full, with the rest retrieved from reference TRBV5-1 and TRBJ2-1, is KAGVTQTPRYLIKTRGQQVTLSCSPISGHRSVSWYQQTPGQGLQFLFEYFSETQRNKGNFPGRFSGRQFSNSRSEMNVSTLELGDSALYLCASYLTSGSYNEQFFGPGTRLTVL.

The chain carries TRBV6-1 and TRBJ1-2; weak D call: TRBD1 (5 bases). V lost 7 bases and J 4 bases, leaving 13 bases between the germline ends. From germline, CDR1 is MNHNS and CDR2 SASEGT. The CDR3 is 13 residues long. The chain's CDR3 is CASISGFSYGYTF. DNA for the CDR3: TGTGCCAGCATTTCAGGGTTCAGCTATGGCTACACCTTC.